What follows are 10 T cell receptor beta chains derived from one specimen sequenced in a study of T cells after posttransplantation cyclophosphamide. Clones were sequenced by immunoSEQ multiplex PCR, and TCRdb holds only the in-frame ones, with some missing. The sample presents 30,000 to 35,000 clones, none singletons. Material: PBMCs. The source is a woman aged 45-60 years in good health and a related stem cell transplant donor.

This clone was recorded at least ten times. The gene calls are TRBV11-3 and TRBJ2-1, with 7 bases fitting TRBD2. Germline V gene sequence: CDR1 SGHNT, CDR2 YENEEA. The V segment lost 3 bases and the J segment 12 bases; nucleotides outside the gene matches: 8. The CDR3 is 13 amino acids. In DNA, the CDR3 is TGTGCCAGCAGCTTCCAACCACGGGGGGTGCAGTTCTTC. Its translation is CASSFQPRGVQFF.

The rearrangement links TRBV28 to TRBJ1-5, with D possibly TRBD1 on 5 matching bases. Trimming removed 6 bases from V and 0 bases from J, with 6 bases in between. The CDR3 loop spans 13 amino acids. CDR1 and CDR2 (germline): MDHEN, SYDVKM. In DNA form, the CDR3 reads TGTGCCAGCAGCAGGGATAGCAATCAGCCCCAGCATTTT. Translated, it gives CASSRDSNQPQHF.

This clone has a count of ten or more. The V and J genes are TRBV7-8 and TRBJ2-2, with D perhaps TRBD1 (6 bases). V lost 3 bases to trimming and J lost 4 bases, with 12 bases between them. Germline V CDR1 and CDR2: SGHVS, FQNEAQ. The CDR3 loop spans 15 amino acids. CDR3 protein: CASSFLGHPTGELFF. The DNA of the CDR3 is TGTGCCAGCAGCTTCCTGGGACACCCCACCGGGGAGCTGTTTTTT.

This clone has just a few counts. The chain has TRBV29-1 and TRBJ2-7; 7 bases are a match to TRBD1. CDR3 length: 12 residues. Germline V gene sequence: CDR1 SQVTM, CDR2 ANQGSEA. V trimming: 4 bases; J trimming: 6 bases; junction bases outside the gene matches: 6. This CDR3 is CSVGWTGVEQYF. The CDR3 DNA is TGCAGCGTTGGCTGGACAGGAGTCGAGCAGTACTTC.

The sample holds many counts of this clone. The chain combines TRBV10-3 with TRBJ1-1; D not resolved. Germline CDR1 and CDR2: ENHRY and SYGVKD. This CDR3 region has 11 residues. V shed 4 bases and J shed 3 bases, with 3 bases lying between them. The CDR3 is CAISADTEAFF. In DNA, the CDR3 is TGTGCCATCAGTGCGGACACTGAAGCTTTCTTT.

This clone was found a few times. The V gene is TRBV7-3, the J gene TRBJ2-3; 8 bases are shared with TRBD2. The CDR3 consists of 15 residues. V lost 1 base and J lost 6; bases outside the gene matches: 6. Germline values: CDR1 SGHTA, CDR2 FQGTGA. This CDR3 is CASSLNARGGDTQYF. DNA for the CDR3: TGTGCCAGCAGCTTAAACGCCCGGGGGGGGGATACGCAGTATTTT.

There are many counts of this clone. The rearrangement links TRBV10-2 to TRBJ2-1; TRBD1 agrees at 11 bases. The V segment lost 0 bases and the J segment 6 bases; nucleotides outside the gene matches: 4. The CDR3 runs to 16 residues. Germline values: CDR1 WSHSY, CDR2 SAAADI. CDR3 sequence (DNA): TGCGCCAGCAGTGAGTCGGCGGGACAGGGGGGCAATGAGCAGTTCTTC. Protein: CASSESAGQGGNEQFF.

This clone occurred a few times. The rearrangement joins TRBV12-3 or TRBV12-4 to TRBJ2-5; 10 bases line up with TRBD1. The CDR3 loop spans 14 amino acids. Trimming cost V 8 bases and J 3 bases; bases outside gene matches: 6. This CDR3 is CASRDGTGEETQYF. CDR3 DNA sequence: TGTGCCAGCCGAGACGGGACAGGGGAAGAGACCCAGTACTTC.

The table lists this clone with many counts. The CDR3 loop is CASSPWDRLNTGELFF. CDR3 sequence (DNA): TGTGCCAGCAGTCCGTGGGACAGATTGAACACCGGGGAGCTGTTTTTT. The rearrangement links TRBV27 to TRBJ2-2, with 7 bases fitting TRBD1. The CDR3 is 16 amino acids. Germline CDR1 is MNHEY and CDR2 is SMNVEV (reference sequence). The ends lost 5 bases at V and 1 base at J; junction bases unmatched: 7.

This clone occurred many times. The chain employs TRBV6-6 and TRBJ1-4; D is possibly TRBD1 (6 bases). Germline CDR1 reads MNHNY; CDR2 reads SVGAGI (reference sequence). The CDR3 extends over 14 amino acids. Between the trimmed V and J ends, which lost 2 bases and 7 bases, there was a span of 11 bases. Here the CDR3 DNA reads TGTGCCAGCAGTTACCGGGACATGGGTGAAAAACTGTTTTTT. This translates into CASSYRDMGEKLFF.